This TCR beta chain is from a study of blood T cell repertoires in COVID-19. Study as a whole: Italy, Spain and the United States were the sources of the convalescent and acute COVID-19 samples. From T cells, B-cell-depleted T cells, or PBMCs came the material, which was cDNA or gDNA.

Some clones are missing from TCRdb's copy, which holds only in-frame ones; the method was immunoSEQ multiplex PCR. The sample includes tens of thousands of clones, around 89% of them seen just once. Germline-derived CDR1 and CDR2 are MNHNY and SVGAGI (reference sequence). This CDR3 region has 12 residues. The V and J ends lost 5 bases and 14 bases respectively, with 16 bases between them. The chain uses TRBV6-6 and TRBJ1-5, with D maybe TRBD1 (6 bases). The clonotype originates from a woman older than 75 with active COVID-19. Material: peripheral blood. The CDR3 spells CASSPPTGLEHF. The CDR3 DNA reads TGTGCCAGCAGTCCTCCGACAGGTTTAGAGCATTTT.